Sequencing of this T cell receptor beta chain was carried out in a study of T cells after yellow fever vaccination. The overall study: Low-cell-number fractions underwent preparation using SMART-Seq v4 Ultra Low Input.

Regarding the study as a whole: There was a small share of clonotypes that showed up in both the CD4 and CD8 compartments. Faster peaking, at day 5 versus 15, marked a secondary response that was weaker.

TCRdb recomputed calls from the 5' RACE reads with MiXCR, one row per CDR3 protein. The sample has about 320,000 distinct CDR3 sequences; around 4.5% are singletons. With 1 base removed from V and 8 bases from J, the gap between germline ends came to 14 bases. The CDR3 loop spans 14 amino acids. CDR1 is SGHAT, CDR2 FQNNGV, per germline. About this clonotype itself: Antigen specificity is unknown.

This material consisted of PBMCs, taken 15 days after the yellow fever booster vaccination. V usage is TRBV11-2 and J usage is TRBJ1-2; a possible D gene is TRBD1 (6 bases). The source of this sequence is a man between 18 and 35 years old who received the YFV17D yellow fever vaccine. CDR3 amino acids: CASSLAGGRGGYTF. CDR3 nucleotide sequence: TGTGCCAGCAGCTTAGCGGGGGGCCGGGGAGGCTACACCTTC.